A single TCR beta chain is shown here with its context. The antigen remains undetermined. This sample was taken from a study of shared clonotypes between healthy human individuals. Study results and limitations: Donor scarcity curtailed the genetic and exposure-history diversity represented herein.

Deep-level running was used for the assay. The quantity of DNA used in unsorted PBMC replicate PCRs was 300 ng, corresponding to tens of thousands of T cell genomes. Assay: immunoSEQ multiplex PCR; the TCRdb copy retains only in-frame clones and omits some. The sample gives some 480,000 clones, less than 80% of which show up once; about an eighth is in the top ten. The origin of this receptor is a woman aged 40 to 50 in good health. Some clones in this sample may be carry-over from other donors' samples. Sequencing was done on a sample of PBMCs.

In DNA, the CDR3 is TGTGCCAGCAGGGGACAGGGAGGTTGGGGCAATCAGCCCCAGCATTTT. Protein sequence: CASRGQGGWGNQPQHF. The chain couples TRBV28 to TRBJ1-5, with 9 bases matching TRBD1. Germline assignment: CDR1 MDHEN and CDR2 SYDVKM. There are 16 residues in the CDR3. With V trimmed by 6 bases and J by 2 bases, 8 bases remained unmatched. Full variable domain (missing parts from reference TRBV28 and TRBJ1-5): DVKVTQSSRYLVKRTGEKVFLECVQDMDHENMFWYRQDPGLGLRLIYFSYDVKMKEKGDIPEGYSVSREKKERFSLILESASTNQTSMYLCASRGQGGWGNQPQHFGDGTRLSIL.